This TCR beta chain was documented in a study of human T cells and chemical hapten exposure. Study as a whole: Researchers reported sensitizing a 2 cm by 2 cm upper inner arm skin site with 2% DPC. Alopecia universalis, totalis or areata was present in patients who were mostly female.

CDR3 length equals 16 residues. The J segment lost 2 bases and the V segment lost 2 bases, leaving 6 bases of the junction unmatched. Looked up from germline, CDR1 is MDHEN and CDR2 is SYDVKM. Time point specified: pre-sensitization, week 0. This sample's treatment: therapeutic diphenylcyclopropenone sensitization with weekly scalp DPC. Worth noting for this clonotype: The antigen is unknown.

Study-level findings and limits: DPC sensitization did not alter TCRs above 1 in 1000 frequency.

TCRdb re-analysed the RACE reads in MiXCR, keeping a single row per CDR3 protein. The data contain 300,000 to 400,000 distinct CDR3 sequences, 5% to 6.5% of them singletons. The sequencing here drew on whole blood, taken in connection with sensitization to the hapten diphenylcyclopropenone (DPC). The sequence derives from a woman aged 45-65 years with alopecia areata. Some clones in this sample may be carry-over from other donors' samples. The V call is TRBV28, the J call TRBJ2-3, with 8 bases fitting TRBD2. In nucleotides, the CDR3 is TGTGCCAGCAGTTTACCCTTAGCGGGGCTCACAGATACGCAGTATTTT. It encodes CASSLPLAGLTDTQYF.